These T cell receptor beta chains were read from a single sample in a study of neurological immune-mediated disorders. TCRdb called the 5' RACE reads again in MiXCR, with one record for every CDR3 protein. This table holds fewer than 90,000 distinct CDR3 sequences, 10% found once. The sample taken for sequencing was PBMCs. These receptors were taken from a man between 40 and 49 years old in good health. Each CDR3 is given with its conserved first and last residue. A D gene is named only where the DNA matches it firmly. The size field is filled for only some rows; it gives once, few, many or a size class.

TRBJ2-1 | TRBD2 | many | TRBV10-3 | TGTGCCATCAGAAGTTCTAGCGGGGGATTCTCCTACAATGAGCAGTTCTTC | CAIRSSSGGFSYNEQFF
TRBJ2-2 | NA | many | TRBV5-6 | TGTGCCAGCAGCTTGACCACCGGGGAGCTGTTTTTT | CASSLTTGELFF
TRBJ1-4 | NA | NA | TRBV2 | TGTGCCAGCAGTGATCCCCCTAATGAAAAACTGTTTTTT | CASSDPPNEKLFF
TRBJ1-6 | TRBD1 | many | TRBV6-5 | TGTGCCACTTCGCTTCCCGGGACAGACAAAAATTCACCCCTCCACTTT | CATSLPGTDKNSPLHF
TRBJ2-1 | TRBD1 | many | TRBV20-1 | TGCAGTGCTAGAGTGACAGGGCTGTCGGATGAGCAGTTCTTC | CSARVTGLSDEQFF
TRBJ2-1 | NA | many | TRBV28 | TGTGCCAGCAGAGTATCCGGAAATGAGCAGTTCTTC | CASRVSGNEQFF
TRBJ2-3 | TRBD2 | many | TRBV7-9 | TGTGCCAGTCAAAGCGGGAGTTACTTCTCCGACGGAGATACGCAGTATTTT | CASQSGSYFSDGDTQYF
TRBJ2-5 | TRBD2 | many | TRBV6-5 | TGTGCCAGCAGTACCCCCCGGGGGGGCGAGACCCAGTACTTC | CASSTPRGGETQYF
TRBJ2-7 | NA | many | TRBV29-1 | TGCAGCGCTAGGATGGCAGGCTACGAGCAGTACTTC | CSARMAGYEQYF
TRBJ1-2 | NA | many | TRBV12-3/TRBV12-4 | TGTGCCAGCAGCCCTACTACTCAGGGCTACACCTTC | CASSPTTQGYTF
TRBJ2-2 | NA | many | TRBV14 | TGTGCCAGCAGCCAAGTGGTACAGTCGAACACCGGGGAGCTGTTTTTT | CASSQVVQSNTGELFF
TRBJ1-2 | NA | NA | TRBV5-6 | TGTGCCAGCACCAAATCTGGAGCGGGGGCTTCTAACTATGGCTACACCTTC | CASTKSGAGASNYGYTF
TRBJ2-7 | NA | many | TRBV18 | TGTGCCAGCTCGCCCGCAGGGTACGAGCAGTACTTC | CASSPAGYEQYF
TRBJ2-1 | NA | few | TRBV6-1 | TGTGCCACCCGACCCGGGAGCTCCTACAATGAGCAGTTCTTC | CATRPGSSYNEQFF
TRBJ1-2 | NA | many | TRBV4-2 | TGTGCCAGCAGCCAAGATTTTACGGGGGACTATGGCTACACCTTC | CASSQDFTGDYGYTF
TRBJ2-1 | NA | many | TRBV28 | TGTGCCAGCAGTTTGATCGAGAATGAGCAGTTCTTC | CASSLIENEQFF
TRBJ2-1 | TRBD2 | many | TRBV12-3/TRBV12-4 | TGTGCCAGCAGTATGGGACTAGCGCCTTACAATGAGCAGTTCTTC | CASSMGLAPYNEQFF
TRBJ2-7 | NA | many | TRBV7-9 | TGTGCCAGCAGCTTAGGGCAGGGCCTCGAGCAGTACTTC | CASSLGQGLEQYF
TRBJ2-1 | NA | many | TRBV27 | TGTGCCAGCAGTTTATTGGGTTTCGATGAGCAGTTCTTC | CASSLLGFDEQFF
TRBJ2-1 | TRBD2 | NA | TRBV6-4 | TGTGCCAGCAGTGAGAGGAGCGGGAGAATGATCCATGAGCAGTTCTTC | CASSERSGRMIHEQFF
TRBJ1-5 | NA | many | TRBV28 | TGTGCCAGCAGTTCACAGGTAGATCAGCCCCAGCATTTT | CASSSQVDQPQHF
TRBJ2-2 | TRBD1 | many | TRBV5-6 | TGTGCCAGCAGCCTAGGACAGGGTTACACCGGGGAGCTGTTTTTT | CASSLGQGYTGELFF
TRBJ2-7 | TRBD2 | many | TRBV12-3/TRBV12-4 | TGTGCCAGCAGTAGCGGGAGCTTCTACGAGCAGTACTTC | CASSSGSFYEQYF
TRBJ2-5 | NA | many | TRBV20-1 | TGCAGTGCTGGGGCGCCCCTCCCGGGACTCCTGTGGGAGACCCAGTACTTC | CSAGAPLPGLLWETQYF
TRBJ1-1 | NA | NA | TRBV18 | TGTGCCAGCTCACCCTTCAGTCCTGGGGGCACTGAAGCTTTCTTT | CASSPFSPGGTEAFF
TRBJ1-2 | NA | many | TRBV18 | TGTGCCAGCTCACCGGGGAGACCGGGGCAGGGTAACTATGGCTACACCTTC | CASSPGRPGQGNYGYTF
TRBJ2-7 | TRBD1 | many | TRBV6-5 | TGTGCCAGCAGTCGGGACAGTGCTTCCTACGAGCAGTACTTC | CASSRDSASYEQYF
TRBJ2-7 | NA | many | TRBV27 | TGTGCCAGCAGTCCCCCAGGGGACCCCTACGAGCAGTACTTC | CASSPPGDPYEQYF
TRBJ2-2 | TRBD2 | many | TRBV5-1 | TGCGCCAGCAGCGGTACTAGCGTGAACACCGGGGAGCTGTTTTTT | CASSGTSVNTGELFF
TRBJ2-1 | NA | many | TRBV29-1 | TGCAGCGCCCTAGGAGGAAGCTCCTACAATGAGCAGTTCTTC | CSALGGSSYNEQFF
TRBJ2-7 | TRBD1 | many | TRBV5-1 | TGCGCCAGCAGCTGGGGACAGGGAAGTTCCTACGAGCAGTACTTC | CASSWGQGSSYEQYF
TRBJ2-7 | NA | many | TRBV5-1 | TGCGCCAGCAGCTTGGAAGGGACCCACTGGCAGTACTTC | CASSLEGTHWQYF
TRBJ1-5 | NA | many | TRBV2 | TGTGCCAGCAGAGATAAAGGCAGCAATCAGCCCCAGCATTTT | CASRDKGSNQPQHF
TRBJ2-2 | NA | many | TRBV10-3 | TGTGCCATCAGCCTACAGGGAGTGTCGAACACCGGGGAGCTGTTTTTT | CAISLQGVSNTGELFF
TRBJ2-3 | NA | many | TRBV20-1 | TGCAGTGCTAGAGAACTTAGTAGACTCACAGATACGCAGTATTTT | CSARELSRLTDTQYF
TRBJ2-5 | NA | many | TRBV5-1 | TGCGCCAGCAGCTTGGAGCCAGGACAAGAGACCCAGTACTTC | CASSLEPGQETQYF
TRBJ2-3 | NA | many | TRBV29-1 | TGCAGCGTTGCCAAGGGCACAGATACGCAGTATTTT | CSVAKGTDTQYF
TRBJ2-7 | TRBD2 | many | TRBV3-1 | TGTGCCAGCAGCCTCTTGTCCGGAACTAGCGGGGCCGAGCAGTACTTC | CASSLLSGTSGAEQYF
TRBJ2-1 | NA | many | TRBV5-1 | TGCGCCAGCAGCTTGTTACAGCTCCCCTACAATGAGCAGTTCTTC | CASSLLQLPYNEQFF
TRBJ2-1 | TRBD2 | NA | TRBV12-3/TRBV12-4 | TGTGCCAGCAGTTCGGCTAGCGGGGATTACAATGAGCAGTTCTTC | CASSSASGDYNEQFF
TRBJ2-1 | TRBD2 | many | TRBV20-1 | TGCAGTGCCGCGCCACTAGCGGGGGCCTACAATGAGCAGTTCTTC | CSAAPLAGAYNEQFF
TRBJ2-2 | TRBD2 | many | TRBV5-1 | TGCGCCAGCAGCACCGGACTAGCGGGGGGCCCAGTCACCGGGGAGCTGTTTTTT | CASSTGLAGGPVTGELFF
TRBJ1-1 | NA | once | TRBV20-1 | TGCAGTGCTAGAGGGAAGGCTGAAGCTTTCTTT | CSARGKAEAFF
TRBJ2-1 | TRBD2 | few | TRBV28 | TGTGCCAGCAGTCATGGGGGGACTAGCGGGAGGGCCGTAGTAAGTGAGCAGTTCTTC | CASSHGGTSGRAVVSEQFF
TRBJ2-2 | NA | NA | TRBV20-1 | TGCAGTGCTAGAGATTACGGGACCTTTAACACCGGGGAGCTGTTTTTT | CSARDYGTFNTGELFF
TRBJ2-1 | NA | many | TRBV20-1 | TGCAGTGCTCAATCGTCAGGTTCGTACTCCTACAATGAGCAGTTCTTC | CSAQSSGSYSYNEQFF
TRBJ1-1 | NA | NA | TRBV7-4 | TGTGCCAGCAGCCCCGTAGGGGTAAACACTGAAGCTTTCTTT | CASSPVGVNTEAFF
TRBJ2-1 | TRBD2 | many | TRBV29-1 | TGCAGCGTAGTTAGCGGGGGGAACTACAATGAGCAGTTCTTC | CSVVSGGNYNEQFF
TRBJ2-7 | NA | many | TRBV25-1 | TGTGCCAGCAGTGACGGACCGAGATACGAGCAGTACTTC | CASSDGPRYEQYF
TRBJ1-5 | NA | many | TRBV12-3/TRBV12-4 | TGTGCCAGCAGTTTAGCAGAACACCAAAATCAGCCCCAGCATTTT | CASSLAEHQNQPQHF
TRBJ2-7 | TRBD2 | NA | TRBV13 | TGTGCCAGCAGCCCCGGACTAGCGGCCAAAGAGCAGTACTTC | CASSPGLAAKEQYF
TRBJ2-3 | TRBD2 | many | TRBV6-6 | TGTGCCAGCAGTTACAGGATTCTAGCGGGAGATAAGGATACGCAGTATTTT | CASSYRILAGDKDTQYF
TRBJ1-5 | TRBD1 | few | TRBV27 | TGTGCCAGCAGCCCCGGGACAGGGGGCAATCAGCCCCAGCATTTT | CASSPGTGGNQPQHF
TRBJ2-5 | NA | NA | TRBV7-3 | TGTGCCAGCAGCCCCCGGAGAGCCGGCCAAGAGACCCAGTACTTC | CASSPRRAGQETQYF
TRBJ2-7 | NA | many | TRBV6-6 | TGTGCCAGCAGTTACAGGGAGACTCCGCTCTACGAGCAGTACTTC | CASSYRETPLYEQYF